The TCR beta chain described here comes from a study of identical twins. This clonotype was counted only a few times. Antigen unknown. Trimming at V came to 6 bases and at J to 3 bases, leaving 7 bases not matched to a gene. The CDR3 runs 13 residues. Germline V lookup: CDR1 SQVTM, CDR2 ANQGSEA. TCRdb analysed the 5' RACE reads with MiXCR anew, one entry per CDR3 protein. The profile shows 520,000 or so distinct CDR3 sequences, under 25% of them singletons. Findings and limits, study-wide: Out-of-frame alpha sequences that twins shared showed excess low generation probability. High-abundance cord blood beta clonotypes had fewer insertions; memory repertoires showed none.

This sample was shared with a second study, whose subject was T cells expressing NK-cell markers. That investigation notes: Sorted CD3+CD56-NKG2C+, CD3+CD56+NKG2C+ and CD3+CD56+NKG2C- T cells supplied the TCR beta repertoires. Several experiments added an anti-gamma-delta TCR antibody to sort only alpha-beta TCR T cells.

Sequenced material: CD4+ T cells sorted from blood. The TCR originated in a woman between 18 and 29 years old in good health. This chain links TRBV29-1 with TRBJ2-5; TRBD1 agrees at 7 bases. DNA of the CDR3: TGCAGCGTCGCCCACAGGGGAGAAGAGACCCAGTACTTC. Protein product: CSVAHRGEETQYF.